This T cell receptor beta chain originates from a study of OX40 agonist ivuxolimab in advanced cancers. Overall study: Each dose-escalation patient presented with hepatocellular carcinoma, melanoma, renal cell or head and neck cancer.

TCRdb's table, derived via immunoSEQ multiplex PCR, lists solely in-frame clones and lacks some. The table records 90,000 to 100,000 clones, 90% of them present only once. Germline-derived CDR1 and CDR2 are ENHRY and SYGVKD. V lost 8 bases and J 3 bases, leaving 17 bases between the germline ends. The CDR3 covers 15 residues. General study points: Among T cells, CD8+ cells averaged more expanded clones than CD4+ cells.

Peripheral blood came from all dose cohorts at three timepoints. As concerns this clone: Antigen specificity is unknown.

This material consisted of CD4+ or CD8+ T cells sorted from blood, taken in a trial of the OX40 agonist ivuxolimab. The sequence was obtained from an adult with an advanced solid tumor such as melanoma, head and neck, liver or kidney cancer. The rearrangement joins TRBV10-3 to TRBJ1-3, with D maybe TRBD1 (6 bases). The CDR3 loop reads CAIGGGGVGGNTIYF. The CDR3 nucleotides are TGTGCCATCGGTGGGGGCGGGGTCGGTGGAAACACCATATATTTT.